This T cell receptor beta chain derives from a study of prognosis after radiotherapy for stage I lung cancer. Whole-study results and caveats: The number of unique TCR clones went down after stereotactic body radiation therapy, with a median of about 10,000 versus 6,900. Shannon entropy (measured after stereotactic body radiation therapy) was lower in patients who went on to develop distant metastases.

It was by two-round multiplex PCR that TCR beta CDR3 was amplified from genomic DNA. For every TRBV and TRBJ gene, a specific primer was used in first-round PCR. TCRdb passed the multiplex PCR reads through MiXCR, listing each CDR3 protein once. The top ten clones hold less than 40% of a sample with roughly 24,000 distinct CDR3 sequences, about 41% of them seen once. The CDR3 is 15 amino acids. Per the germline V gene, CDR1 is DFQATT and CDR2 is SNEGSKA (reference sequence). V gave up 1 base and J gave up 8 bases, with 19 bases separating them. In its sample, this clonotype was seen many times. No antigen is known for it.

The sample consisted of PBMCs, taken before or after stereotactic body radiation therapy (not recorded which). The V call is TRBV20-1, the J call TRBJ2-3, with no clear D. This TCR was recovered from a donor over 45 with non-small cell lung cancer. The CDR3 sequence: CSARASFGSLVTQYF. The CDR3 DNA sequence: TGCAGTGCTAGAGCTTCCTTCGGTAGTCTCGTTACGCAGTATTTT.